These 6 T cell receptor beta chains originate from one sample sequenced in a study of T cell clones after liver transplantation. Repertoires were generated with immunoSEQ multiplex PCR, while TCRdb's copy carries only in-frame clones and drops some. This table has fewer than 110,000 clones, around 80% appearing once. The sample here was CD4+ T cells from blood, taken around 49 months after liver transplant. Receptor source: a human patient who received a liver transplant. Some T cells may have come from the graft donor.

The genes are TRBV27 and TRBJ2-1; 9 bases fit TRBD2. This CDR3 contains 15 residues. The germline V gene encodes CDR1 MNHEY and CDR2 SMNVEV (reference sequence). V was clipped by 6 bases and J by 8 bases; unmatched bases: 11. The CDR3 sequence: CASSALRGRVDEQFF. The CDR3 bases are TGTGCCAGCAGCGCTCTGCGCGGGAGGGTCGATGAGCAGTTCTTC.

The chain joins TRBV29-1 to TRBJ2-1; 9 positions match TRBD2. With 7 bases clipped from V and 6 bases from J, the junction kept 10 bases outside the gene matches. This CDR3 has 14 amino acids. CDR1 and CDR2 from the germline V gene are SQVTM and ANQGSEA. The CDR3 protein is CSGRAGGFGNEQFF. The DNA for the CDR3 is TGCAGCGGCCGGGCGGGAGGGTTCGGCAATGAGCAGTTCTTC.

In this sample, this clone turned up once. The chain couples TRBV7-2 to TRBJ2-7; tentatively, D is TRBD2 (7 bases). In germline, CDR1 is SGHTA, CDR2 FQGNSA. V gave up 4 bases and J gave up 6 bases, with 22 bases separating them. The CDR3 is 16 residues long. Here the CDR3 reads CASSSAGARTASEQYF. Here the CDR3 DNA reads TGTGCCAGCAGCTCTGCGGGGGCCAGAACCGCTTCCGAGCAGTACTTC.

The chain joins TRBV7-3 to TRBJ2-1; TRBD2 aligns across 8 bases. The CDR3 covers 18 residues. Germline V gene lookup returns CDR1 SGHTA and CDR2 FQGTGA. V lost 4 bases, J lost 0 bases, and 11 bases stayed unmatched. In DNA, the CDR3 is TGTGCCAGCAGCTCACCAACTAGCGGAGAGAGCTCCTACAATGAGCAGTTCTTC. It encodes CASSSPTSGESSYNEQFF.

The rearrangement links TRBV27 to TRBJ1-1, with a possible D match to TRBD1 (5 bases). CDR1 is MNHEY and CDR2 is SMNVEV in the germline V gene (reference sequence). Trimming cost V 5 bases and J 1 base, with 17 bases left between them. The CDR3 runs 16 residues. CDR3: CASSPLPAGWNTEAFF. CDR3 DNA: TGTGCCAGCAGTCCACTCCCCGCAGGGTGGAACACTGAAGCTTTCTTT.

The chain couples TRBV7-9 to TRBJ2-3; D remains unclear. CDR3 length equals 15 residues. CDR1 and CDR2 from the germline V gene are SEHNR and FQNEAQ (reference sequence). The ends were cut back, 2 bases at V and 4 bases at J, with 13 bases in the middle. In nucleotides, the CDR3 is TGTGCCAGCAGCTTATCGTCGACGGCCTCAGATACGCAGTATTTT. Protein sequence: CASSLSSTASDTQYF.